A selection of T cell receptor beta chains follows, all from one sample in a study of esophageal squamous cell carcinoma under preoperative chemotherapy. A single record per CDR3 protein comes from TCRdb applying MiXCR to the PCR reads. The table shows just over 30,000 distinct CDR3 sequences, with under 55% occurring only once. This sample was gathered from a patient given preoperative chemotherapy. The source is a human donor with esophageal squamous cell carcinoma. The donor label of this sample is uncertain. CDR3s include the opening cysteine and the closing phenylalanine or tryptophan. Each record gives: CDR3 length, V gene, J gene, CDR3 protein.

19	TRBV7-9	TRBJ2-3	CASSLGLAGGLSKVDTQYF
12	TRBV7-2	TRBJ2-1	CASSHGTGEQFF
15	TRBV10-3	TRBJ2-5	CAGGYGGRAQETQYF
14	TRBV27	TRBJ1-4	CASSNRGGNEKLFF
14	TRBV11-3	-	CAGVGGLARETQYF
14	TRBV5-1	TRBJ2-1	CASSFLGDDNEQFF
15	TRBV7-2	-	CASSAGQGASYEQYF
14	TRBV12-3/TRBV12-4	TRBJ2-4	CASRGTGRGNIQYF
14	TRBV30	TRBJ2-3	CAWRLSGGADTQYF
14	TRBV7-2	TRBJ2-3	CASSGGGDQDTQYF
14	TRBV12-3/TRBV12-4	TRBJ2-1	CASSLSGLYGEQFF
13	TRBV7-2	TRBJ2-2	CASSSNPARELFF
14	TRBV6-1	TRBJ2-7	CASSEGTGAYEQYF
16	TRBV11-3	TRBJ2-5	CASSHRTSGREETQYF
15	TRBV7-7	TRBJ2-1	CASSLGVADLNEQFF
16	TRBV3-1	TRBJ1-2	CASSPRTGGKNYGYTF
15	TRBV7-2	TRBJ2-5	CASSLLGRAQKTQYF
15	TRBV7-2	TRBJ1-2	CASSLARQGAGGYTF
11	TRBV7-6	TRBJ2-1	CASSLEVEQFF
14	TRBV7-2	TRBJ2-4	CASSGGLAQDIQYF
11	TRBV28	TRBJ2-1	CASLSSNEQFF
14	TRBV12-5	TRBJ2-7	CASGLDGQPYEQYF
18	TRBV6-1	TRBJ2-4	CASRPGLAGVSAKNIQYF
16	TRBV20-1	TRBJ2-3	CSARDPVAGAVDTQYF
13	TRBV12-3/TRBV12-4	TRBJ2-2	CASSLESTGAQFF
13	TRBV10-2	TRBJ1-1	CASSGGRGTEAFF
11	TRBV7-2	TRBJ2-3	CGATRTDTQYF
14	TRBV12-3/TRBV12-4	TRBJ2-5	CASSLGGLQETQYF
14	TRBV7-2	-	CARSGGRDQETQYF
15	TRBV7-8	TRBJ2-3	CVLSPQGARTDEQYF
15	TRBV7-8	TRBJ2-1	CASSSTGYSYNEQFF
13	TRBV6-1	TRBJ2-7	CASSEGLTYEQYF
12	TRBV19	TRBJ2-7	CASSEGPYEQYF
15	TRBV6-1	TRBJ2-7	CASSEGRRGTYEQYF
19	TRBV7-2	TRBJ2-4	CASSSPGQGKSRAKNIQYF
16	TRBV7-2	TRBJ2-4	CASRVAGGGAQNIQYF
15	TRBV7-9	TRBJ2-1	CASSPQGSPYNEQFF
12	TRBV12-3/TRBV12-4	TRBJ2-3	CASTLGTDTQYF
13	TRBV6-1	TRBJ2-7	CATHREGTYEQYF
16	TRBV12-3/TRBV12-4	TRBJ2-6	CASSSGTGAGANVLTF
14	TRBV7-8	TRBJ2-7	CASSLVSSGYEQYF
19	TRBV7-7	TRBJ2-2	CASSLMEPGLAGETGELFF
13	TRBV6-1	TRBJ2-7	CASRITASYEQYF
16	TRBV6-1	-	CASRGLGGRDQDIQYF
13	TRBV7-9	TRBJ2-3	CASSSPSRDTQYF
12	TRBV7-2	TRBJ2-5	CASSLWEGTQYF
16	TRBV7-3	TRBJ2-2	CASSLTGGADTGELFF
15	TRBV14	-	CASSQRTSGRGEQYF
16	TRBV7-2	-	CASGPQGGREPDTQYF
19	TRBV19	TRBJ2-1	CASSILIRTTGTTYNEQFF
15	TRBV7-6	-	CARGLGGGGKDIQYF
12	TRBV7-2	TRBJ1-6	CASSLVNSPLHF
9	TRBV11-3	TRBJ1-1	CASRFEAFF
14	TRBV12-5	TRBJ2-4	CAGTGGRDKKIQYF
16	TRBV12-3/TRBV12-4	TRBJ2-3	CASSTTSGGATDTQYF